This T cell receptor beta chain stems from a study of shared T cell receptors in the human thymus. Profiling relied on immunoSEQ multiplex PCR, and the TCRdb table lists in-frame clones only, not all of them. The repertoire holds fewer than 700,000 clones, with roughly 88% as singletons. Germline V gene lookup returns CDR1 MRHNA and CDR2 SNTAGT. The CDR3 consists of 15 residues. V was clipped by 3 bases and J by 4 bases, with 10 bases between them. The data were also submitted as part of a second study, on human thymus T cells. This second study notes: Resected material from corrective heart surgery provided the thymus tissue analysed.

The sample consisted of thymocytes. J is TRBJ2-6 and V is TRBV6-4, with D possibly being TRBD2 (5 bases). The source of this sequence is a boy younger than two with a congenital heart defect. The CDR3 loop reads CASSESPSGANVLTF. In DNA, the CDR3 is TGTGCCAGCAGTGAGTCGCCTAGCGGGGCCAACGTCCTGACTTTC.